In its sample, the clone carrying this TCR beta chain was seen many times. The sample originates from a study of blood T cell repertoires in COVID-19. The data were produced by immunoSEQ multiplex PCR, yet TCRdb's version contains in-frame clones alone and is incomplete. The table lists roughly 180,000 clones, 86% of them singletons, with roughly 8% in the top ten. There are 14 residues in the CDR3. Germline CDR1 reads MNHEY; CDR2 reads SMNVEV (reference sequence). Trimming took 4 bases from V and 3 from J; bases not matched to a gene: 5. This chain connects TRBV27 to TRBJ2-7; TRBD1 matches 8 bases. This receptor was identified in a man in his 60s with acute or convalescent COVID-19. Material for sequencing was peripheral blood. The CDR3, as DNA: TGTGCCAGCAGTTCAGGGGGCAGGCTCTACGAGCAGTACTTC. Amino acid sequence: CASSSGGRLYEQYF.